The 8 T cell receptor beta chains below all came from one sample that was sequenced in a study of cytomegalovirus exposure and HLA in healthy donors. PCR primers comprised 60 Vbeta and 13 Jbeta primers. Sequencing was performed with immunoSEQ multiplex PCR; in TCRdb, only in-frame clones are kept and a portion is missing. Its listing shows roughly 71,000 clones. Material for sequencing was PBMCs. The receptor set was obtained from a woman aged 40 to 50 in good health and CMV-seropositive.

The chain uses TRBV2 and TRBJ2-7; possible D gene TRBD1, 6 bases. Germline CDR1 and CDR2: SNHLY and FYNNEI. CDR3 length: 12 amino acids. V gave up 9 bases and J gave up 3 bases, with 12 bases separating them. The CDR3: CARTDRIYEQYF. In DNA form, the CDR3 reads TGTGCCAGGACCGACAGGATCTACGAGCAGTACTTC.

The genes are TRBV10-3 and TRBJ1-3, with D uncertain. Germline-derived CDR1 and CDR2 are ENHRY and SYGVKD. There are 20 residues in the CDR3. The V and J ends lost 6 bases and 1 base respectively, with 28 bases between them. Here the CDR3 DNA reads TGTGCCATCAGGAATTCCATGGGTAAAGGTGTAGTGGAGTCTGGAAACACCATATATTTT. The encoded protein is CAIRNSMGKGVVESGNTIYF.

The chain has TRBV27 and TRBJ1-5; 7 bases match TRBD1. The CDR3 sequence is 17 residues long. V was pared by 2 bases and J by 0 bases, with 7 bases of the junction left unmatched. From germline, CDR1 is MNHEY and CDR2 SMNVEV (reference sequence). Here the CDR3 DNA reads TGTGCCAGCAGTTTAAGATCGGGACAGCTTAGCAATCAGCCCCAGCATTTT. Protein sequence: CASSLRSGQLSNQPQHF.

The chain uses TRBV14 and TRBJ2-7; D is perhaps TRBD2 (5 bases). Germline loops: CDR1 SGHDN, CDR2 FVKESK. With 2 bases removed from V and 2 bases from J, the gap between germline ends came to 13 bases. The CDR3 sequence is 15 residues long. This CDR3 reads CASSQFGLPTYEQYF. The DNA for the CDR3 is TGTGCCAGCAGCCAATTCGGACTCCCGACCTACGAGCAGTACTTC.

This rearrangement joins TRBV5-5 to TRBJ1-3; no clear D gene. CDR1 and CDR2 (germline): SGHKS, YYEKEE (reference sequence). This CDR3 has 17 amino acids. The germline V and J ends were trimmed by 3 bases and 0 bases, with 16 bases remaining between them. This chain's CDR3 is CASSYLTRPSSGNTIYF. CDR3 coding DNA: TGTGCCAGCAGCTATCTGACTCGGCCGAGCTCTGGAAACACCATATATTTT.

J is TRBJ2-1 and V is TRBV4-2; no definite D call. Between the trimmed V and J ends, which lost 0 bases and 9 bases, there was a span of 9 bases. Germline-derived CDR1 and CDR2 are LGHNA and YNFKEQ. The CDR3 extends over 13 amino acids. The CDR3 region is CASSQEVYIEQFF. In nucleotides, the CDR3 is TGTGCCAGCAGCCAAGAAGTCTATATTGAGCAGTTCTTC.

The V call is TRBV5-6, the J call TRBJ2-7; 9 bases align to TRBD2. The CDR3 covers 14 residues. Looked up from germline, CDR1 is SGHDT and CDR2 is YYEEEE. Losses at the gene ends were 6 bases for V and 3 bases for J; bases not matched to a gene: 7. CDR3 bases: TGTGCCAGCACCGGACTAGCGCGGAACTACGAGCAGTACTTC. It encodes CASTGLARNYEQYF.

V is TRBV7-4 and J is TRBJ1-4; the D gene is possibly TRBD1 (5 bases). The CDR3 is 14 amino acids. Trimming cost V 3 bases and J 6 bases, with 11 bases left between them. The V gene's germline CDR1 is SGHVT and CDR2 SQSDAQ. CDR3 nucleotide sequence: TGTGCCAGCAGCTTTCGCAGGGTAGATGAAAAACTGTTTTTT. Translating gives CASSFRRVDEKLFF.